A selection of T cell receptor beta chains follows, all from one sample in a study of cytomegalovirus exposure and HLA in healthy donors. The assay was immunoSEQ multiplex PCR, and TCRdb's table has in-frame clones only and misses some. The data show 100,000 to 120,000 clones, under 85% seen once. The sample was PBMCs. These receptors were taken from a man aged 30 to 39 in good health and CMV-seropositive. CDR3s include the opening cysteine and the closing phenylalanine or tryptophan. The D gene is left open where the match is weak. Clone size is given for some rows only: seen once, a few or many times, or a class if the clone is expanded.

size	V	D	J	DNA	CDR3
-	TRBV6-5	TRBD1	TRBJ2-7	TGTGCCAGCAGTTACCCCGGGACAGGGATAAACGAGCAGTACTTC	CASSYPGTGINEQYF
once	TRBV7-2	-	TRBJ2-5	TGTGCCAGCAACCCCACGGGGGAGACCCAGTACTTC	CASNPTGETQYF
-	TRBV19	TRBD1	TRBJ1-1	TGTGCCAGTAGTATAGGGAGGGGGCAGGGCACTGAAGCTTTCTTT	CASSIGRGQGTEAFF
few	TRBV6-5	TRBD1	TRBJ2-4	TGTGCCAGCAGTAGGGGACAGGGGGCGAGGAACATTCAGTACTTC	CASSRGQGARNIQYF
-	TRBV12-5	TRBD1	TRBJ1-5	TGTGCTAGTGGGTATATGGGACAGGGGAACCAAATAATGGAGCCCCAGCATTTT	CASGYMGQGNQIMEPQHF
-	TRBV7-9	TRBD1	TRBJ2-5	TGTGCCAGCAGCGGGTCCGGGACAGGGGGGGAGACCCAGTACTTC	CASSGSGTGGETQYF
-	TRBV9	TRBD1	TRBJ1-1	TGTGCCAGCAGCGCAGGGACAGGGGCGAACACTGAAGCTTTCTTT	CASSAGTGANTEAFF
-	TRBV18	TRBD2	TRBJ2-3	TGTGCCAGCTCAAGGACAGCGGGGGGGGAACCAGATACGCAGTATTTT	CASSRTAGGEPDTQYF
-	TRBV5-1	TRBD2	TRBJ2-3	TGCGCCAGCAACCTTGGGACTAGAATCTCCTTGGTAGATACGCAGTATTTT	CASNLGTRISLVDTQYF
-	TRBV6-1	-	TRBJ1-1	TGTGCCAGCAGTCTACAGGGTTCGAACACTGAAGCTTTCTTT	CASSLQGSNTEAFF
-	TRBV7-8	-	TRBJ2-7	TGTGCCAGCAGCCGAGAGTACGAGCAGTACTTC	CASSREYEQYF
-	TRBV2	TRBD1	TRBJ2-7	TGTGCCAGCATAACAGGGGTCGAGCAGTACTTC	CASITGVEQYF
-	TRBV5-6	-	TRBJ2-6	TGTGCCAGCAGCTTGGACGGGGCTGGGGCCAACGTCCTGACTTTC	CASSLDGAGANVLTF
-	TRBV5-6	TRBD1	TRBJ1-4	TGTGCCAGCAGCTTCCAGGACAGGGGGCCTGAAAAACTGTTTTTT	CASSFQDRGPEKLFF
-	TRBV27	TRBD1	TRBJ2-7	TGTGCCAGCAGTCTTGGGACAGGGGGGATTTACGAGCAGTACTTC	CASSLGTGGIYEQYF
once	TRBV12-5	-	TRBJ1-6	TGTGCTAGTGGTTCACAGAATAACTGGGGGGATTCACCCCTCCACTTT	CASGSQNNWGDSPLHF